The subject of this entry is one T cell receptor beta chain. The antigen is undetermined. The sample originates from a study of T cell responses to AZD1222 COVID-19 vaccine. Overall study context: Researchers grouped second doses given at about 4 or about 12 weeks into one pool. Study findings and constraints: Unmutated variant regions are reportedly the target of nearly half of TCRs that are spike-specific. At baseline, seropositivity was found in only 5 to 7 AZD1222 recipients.

Deletions cut 3 bases from V and 1 base from J, with 8 bases between. CDR1 and CDR2 from the germline V gene are SQVTM and ANQGSEA. The CDR3 runs 13 residues. The table came from immunoSEQ multiplex PCR; TCRdb's copy has only in-frame clones and leaves some out. The repertoire has under 200,000 clones, less than 95% of them found once; the top ten carry around 4%. Sequencing used peripheral blood, obtained on day 0 of AZD1222 vaccination. The rearrangement uses TRBV29-1 and TRBJ2-3, with D possibly matching TRBD2 (5 bases). The receptor was derived from an adult in good health. CDR3 residues: CSVDAGGTDTQYF. CDR3 bases: TGCAGCGTTGACGCGGGTGGCACAGATACGCAGTATTTT.